The 24 T cell receptor beta chains below come from one sample, sequenced in a study of vaccination effects on CD4 cells after COVID-19. Profiling relied on immunoSEQ multiplex PCR, and the TCRdb table lists in-frame clones only, not all of them. Of tens of thousands of clones in the sample, around 73% were seen once. Antigen-specific CD4+ T cells were expanded (with viral peptide pools) by the ViraFEST assay ahead of sequencing. Once cultured for roughly nine days, the cells underwent separation to obtain CD4+ T cells. The cohort was immunized with two doses of either the BNT162b2 or mRNA-1273 vaccine. For these TCRs, the target antigens are not known. This sample comprised CD4+ T cells from PBMCs cultured with HCoV-229E spike peptides, obtained after COVID-19 vaccination. The receptors come from a human donor who received a COVID-19 vaccine.

This clone was counted only a few times. The V call is TRBV10-3, the J call TRBJ1-6; 7 nucleotides align to TRBD1. CDR3 length equals 13 residues. V was pared by 6 bases and J by 8 bases, with 4 bases of the junction left unmatched. CDR1 and CDR2 (germline): ENHRY, SYGVKD. CDR3 in amino acids: CAIRAGGDSPLHF. The CDR3 coding sequence is TGTGCCATCAGGGCAGGGGGGGATTCACCCCTCCACTTT.

The chain recombines TRBV18 with TRBJ1-2; D ambiguous. The CDR3 runs 13 residues. The germline V and J ends were trimmed by 3 bases and 8 bases, with 13 bases remaining between them. The germline V gene encodes CDR1 KGHSH and CDR2 LQKENI. CDR3 coding DNA: TGTGCCAGCTCACCCCAGCCCGCGGAGGGCTACACCTTC. Its protein product is CASSPQPAEGYTF.

The chain employs TRBV3-1 (or the pseudogene TRBV3-2) and TRBJ1-4; no firm D call. The V end lost 3 bases, the J end lost 1 base, and 6 bases lay between the germline ends. Germline CDR1 is LGHDT and CDR2 is YNNKEL (reference sequence). The CDR3 runs 14 residues. CDR3: CASSHGVTNEKLFF. DNA for the CDR3: TGTGCCAGCAGCCACGGTGTAACTAATGAAAAACTGTTTTTT.

The chain combines TRBV19 with TRBJ2-5; 7 bases fit TRBD1. Trimming took 0 bases from V and 5 from J; bases not matched to a gene: 6. The CDR3 is 15 residues long. CDR1 is LNHDA and CDR2 is SQIVND in the germline V gene (reference sequence). Written as DNA, the CDR3 is TGTGCCAGTAGTATAGAGTACAGGGGCTGGGAGACCCAGTACTTC. Protein sequence: CASSIEYRGWETQYF. The variable domain in full, with the rest retrieved from reference TRBV19 and TRBJ2-5, is DGGITQSPKYLFRKEGQNVTLSCEQNLNHDAMYWYRQDPGQGLRLIYYSQIVNDFQKGDIAEGYSVSREKKESFPLTVTSAQKNPTAFYLCASSIEYRGWETQYFGPGTRLLVL.

The CDR3 protein is CASSFGTGSEKLFF. As DNA, the CDR3 is TGCGCCAGCAGCTTTGGGACAGGGTCTGAAAAACTGTTTTTT. The V gene is TRBV5-1, the J gene TRBJ1-4; 9 positions match TRBD1. Germline CDR1 and CDR2: SGHRS and YFSETQ. The CDR3 has 14 residues. With 2 bases clipped from V and 7 bases from J, the junction kept 3 bases outside the gene matches. Full variable domain (missing parts from reference TRBV5-1 and TRBJ1-4): KAGVTQTPRYLIKTRGQQVTLSCSPISGHRSVSWYQQTPGQGLQFLFEYFSETQRNKGNFPGRFSGRQFSNSRSEMNVSTLELGDSALYLCASSFGTGSEKLFFGSGTQLSVL.

The rearrangement links TRBV3-1 (or the pseudogene TRBV3-2) to TRBJ2-2, with a possible D match to TRBD1 (6 bases). With 4 bases removed from V and 7 bases from J, the gap between germline ends came to 10 bases. Per germline, CDR1 LGHDT and CDR2 YNNKEL (reference sequence). CDR3 size: 13 residues. The CDR3 DNA sequence: TGTGCCAGCAGCCTCAGGGGTGGCGGGGAGCTGTTTTTT. This encodes CASSLRGGGELFF.

The chain joins TRBV29-1 to TRBJ2-2; perhaps D is TRBD1 or TRBD2 (5 bases each). The CDR3 contains 17 residues. CDR1 and CDR2 from the germline V gene are SQVTM and ANQGSEA. V lost 2 bases to trimming and J lost 4 bases, with 20 bases between them. The CDR3 here is CSVEKDRGEIGTGELFF. CDR3 coding DNA: TGCAGCGTTGAAAAAGATAGGGGAGAGATAGGCACCGGGGAGCTGTTTTTT.

A few counts support this clone. The genes are TRBV30 and TRBJ1-3; D is ambiguous. The V gene lost 3 bases and the J gene lost 1 base, with 10 bases spanning the gap. Germline CDR1 and CDR2: GTSNPN and SVGIG (reference sequence). The CDR3 extends over 14 amino acids. The CDR3 nucleotides read TGTGCCTGGAGCCCCAGCAGTTCTGGAAACACCATATATTTT. Protein sequence: CAWSPSSSGNTIYF.

The count of this clone is one. J is TRBJ2-6 and V is TRBV6-5, with D uncertain. V was cut by 0 bases and J by 0 bases, with 6 bases left in between. Germline-derived CDR1 and CDR2 are MNHEY and SVGAGI. There are 16 residues in the CDR3. The CDR3 region is CASSYSGFSGANVLTF. CDR3 nucleotide sequence: TGTGCCAGCAGTTACTCCGGATTCTCTGGGGCCAACGTCCTGACTTTC.

The chain employs TRBV19 and TRBJ1-5; D gene ambiguous. CDR1 is LNHDA, CDR2 SQIVND, per germline (reference sequence). Trimming pared 9 bases from V and 0 bases from J, leaving 12 bases between. The CDR3 loop spans 14 amino acids. CDR3: CASEIRASNQPQHF. As DNA, the CDR3 is TGTGCCAGCGAGATTCGGGCTAGCAATCAGCCCCAGCATTTT.

The V call is TRBV5-1, the J call TRBJ2-1; perhaps TRBD1 as D (6 bases). Trimming took 4 bases from V and 9 from J, leaving 20 bases between them. The CDR3 extends over 15 amino acids. Germline V gene data show CDR1 as SGHRS and CDR2 as YFSETQ. The CDR3 DNA reads TGCGCCAGCAGCCCCCGGGTGGCAGGGGATGGTGAGCAGTTCTTC. Protein: CASSPRVAGDGEQFF.

V and J are TRBV7-3 and TRBJ2-1; weak D call: TRBD1 (6 bases). V dropped 2 bases and J dropped 6 bases, with 11 bases sitting between them. Germline V lookup: CDR1 SGHTA, CDR2 FQGTGA. This CDR3 region has 14 residues. The CDR3, as DNA: TGTGCCAGCAGCTTAGGTGGCAGGGGCAATGAGCAGTTCTTC. This sequence encodes CASSLGGRGNEQFF.

This chain joins TRBV25-1 and TRBJ1-1, with TRBD1 as a possible D gene (5 bases). The CDR3 covers 14 residues. The V and J ends lost 6 bases and 0 bases respectively, with 11 bases between them. In germline, CDR1 is MGHDK, CDR2 SYGVNS. CDR3 sequence (DNA): TGTGCCAGCAGAGTGAGGGGAATGAACACTGAAGCTTTCTTT. Its protein is CASRVRGMNTEAFF. The full variable domain, its missing parts supplied by reference TRBV25-1 and TRBJ1-1, is EADIYQTPRYLVIGTGKKITLECSQTMGHDKMYWYQQDPGMELHLIHYSYGVNSTEKGDLSSESTVSRIRTEHFPLTLESARPSHTSQYLCASRVRGMNTEAFFGQGTRLTVV.

The chain has TRBV7-2 and TRBJ1-2; D not certain. The CDR3 is 12 amino acids. Germline lookup yields CDR1 SGHTA and CDR2 FQGNSA. V gave up 2 bases and J gave up 6 bases, with 7 bases separating them. The CDR3 DNA reads TGTGCCAGCAGCTTAAATGGGAATGGCTACACCTTC. Its protein is CASSLNGNGYTF.

The V call is TRBV5-1, the J call TRBJ1-1, with a tentative D call TRBD1 (6 bases). The CDR3 spans 14 residues. V lost 7 bases and J lost 3, with 16 bases in between. Germline V lookup: CDR1 SGHRS, CDR2 YFSETQ. The CDR3 is CASSPRGPDTEAFF. DNA for the CDR3: TGCGCCAGCTCTCCCAGGGGCCCAGACACTGAAGCTTTCTTT.

The rearrangement joins TRBV6-2 or TRBV6-3 to TRBJ1-1, with D unclear. The CDR3 contains 13 residues. V lost 2 bases, J lost 4 bases, and 8 bases lay in between. From germline, CDR1 is MNHEY and CDR2 SVGEGT. DNA for the CDR3: TGTGCCAGCAGTTACGGCGCGGGCACTGAAGCTTTCTTT. Amino acids: CASSYGAGTEAFF.

The chain couples TRBV5-4 to TRBJ2-5; 7 positions agree with TRBD1. J gave up 5 bases and V 4 bases, and 11 bases lay outside the gene matches. Germline V gene sequence: CDR1 SGHNT, CDR2 YYREEE (reference sequence). The CDR3 spans 15 residues. This CDR3 is CASSSTGTALETQYF. CDR3 in DNA: TGTGCCAGCAGCAGCACCGGGACAGCCCTGGAGACCCAGTACTTC.

This chain uses TRBV9 with TRBJ2-2, with 12 bases lining up with TRBD2. The CDR3 contains 17 residues. The V gene's germline CDR1 is SGDLS and CDR2 YYNGEE. V was pared by 4 bases and J by 7 bases, with 11 bases of the junction left unmatched. DNA of the CDR3: TGTGCCAGCAGCCCCTCGGCTAGCGGGGGGGCCATCGGGGAGCTGTTTTTT. Residues: CASSPSASGGAIGELFF.

This chain links TRBV20-1 with TRBJ1-5; no firm D call. This CDR3 has 13 residues. Germline loops: CDR1 DFQATT, CDR2 SNEGSKA (reference sequence). Trimming cost V 3 bases and J 3 bases, with 9 bases left between them. CDR3 protein: CSASRQANQPQHF. DNA of the CDR3: TGCAGTGCTAGTCGTCAGGCCAATCAGCCCCAGCATTTT.

The chain recombines TRBV6-5 with TRBJ2-5; D call uncertain. Trimming removed 5 bases from V and 8 bases from J, with 9 bases in between. The CDR3 is made up of 11 amino acids. Germline CDR1 is MNHEY and CDR2 is SVGAGI. The CDR3 DNA follows: TGTGCCAGCAGTACGCCGGTTACCCAGTACTTC. Its protein product is CASSTPVTQYF.

The chain combines TRBV19 with TRBJ2-3; D possibly corresponds to TRBD2 (5 bases). The CDR3 contains 14 residues. Germline V CDR1 and CDR2: LNHDA, SQIVND (reference sequence). Trimming took off 4 bases at V and 1 base at J, with 9 bases between the two ends. The CDR3 region has the DNA TGTGCCAGTAGTAAGAGCGGACGCACAGATACGCAGTATTTT. Its protein is CASSKSGRTDTQYF.

The DNA for the CDR3 is TGTGCCGGACTTCACCGGACAGAGCTAGGAGAGACCCAGTACTTC. Translation gives CAGLHRTELGETQYF. This chain joins TRBV19 and TRBJ2-5; TRBD1 might be the D (6 bases). Germline lookup yields CDR1 LNHDA and CDR2 SQIVND (reference sequence). CDR3 size: 15 residues. V lost 11 bases, J lost 4 bases, and 23 bases lay in between.

CDR3 nucleotides: TGTGCCAGCAGTGACACACGGCCCTATGGCTACACCTTC. Translating it yields CASSDTRPYGYTF. V is TRBV6-1 and J is TRBJ1-2; no clear D. Germline assignment: CDR1 MNHNS and CDR2 SASEGT. This CDR3 is 13 amino acids long. V shed 3 bases and J shed 4 bases, with 9 bases lying between them.

This clone was seen more than once but under ten times. The chain recombines TRBV30 with TRBJ2-2; 9 bases align to TRBD1. Germline CDR1 GTSNPN, CDR2 SVGIG (reference sequence). Germline trimming cut 5 bases from V and 6 bases from J; bases unmatched to any gene: 7. CDR3 length: 14 amino acids. The CDR3 DNA reads TGTGCCTGGCGTAAACGGGACAGGGCCGGGGAGCTGTTTTTT. This codes for CAWRKRDRAGELFF.